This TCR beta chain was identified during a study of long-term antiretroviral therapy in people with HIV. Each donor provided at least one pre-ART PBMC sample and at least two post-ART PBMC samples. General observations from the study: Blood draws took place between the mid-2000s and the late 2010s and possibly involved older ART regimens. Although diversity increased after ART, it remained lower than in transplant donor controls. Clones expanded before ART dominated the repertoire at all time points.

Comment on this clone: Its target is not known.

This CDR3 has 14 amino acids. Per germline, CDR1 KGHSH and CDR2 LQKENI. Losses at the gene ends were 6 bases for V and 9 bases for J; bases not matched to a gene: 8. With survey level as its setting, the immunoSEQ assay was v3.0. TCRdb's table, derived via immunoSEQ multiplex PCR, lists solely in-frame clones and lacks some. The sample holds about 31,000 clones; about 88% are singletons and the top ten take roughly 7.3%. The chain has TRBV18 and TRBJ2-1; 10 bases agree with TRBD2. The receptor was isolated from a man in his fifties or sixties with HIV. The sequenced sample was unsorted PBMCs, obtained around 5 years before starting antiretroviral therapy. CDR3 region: CASSPLAGEGEQFF. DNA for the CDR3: TGTGCCAGCTCCCCTCTAGCGGGAGAAGGTGAGCAGTTCTTC.